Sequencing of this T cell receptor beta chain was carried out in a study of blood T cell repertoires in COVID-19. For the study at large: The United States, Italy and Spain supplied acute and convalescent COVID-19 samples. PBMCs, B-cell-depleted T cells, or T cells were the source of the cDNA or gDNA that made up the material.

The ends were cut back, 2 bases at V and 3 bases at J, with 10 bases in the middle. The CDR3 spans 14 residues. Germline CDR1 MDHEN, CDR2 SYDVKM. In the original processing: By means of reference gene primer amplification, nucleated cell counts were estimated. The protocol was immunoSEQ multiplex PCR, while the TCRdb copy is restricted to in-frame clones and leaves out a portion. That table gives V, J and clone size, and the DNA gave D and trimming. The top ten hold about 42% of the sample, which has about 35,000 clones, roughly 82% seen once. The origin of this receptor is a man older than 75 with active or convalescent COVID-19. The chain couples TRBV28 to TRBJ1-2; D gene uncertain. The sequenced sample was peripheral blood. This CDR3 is CASSLARSHYGYTF. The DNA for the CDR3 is TGTGCCAGCAGTTTAGCCAGGTCTCACTATGGCTACACCTTC.